These 25 T cell receptor beta chains originate from one sample sequenced in a study of T-cell reconstitution after alpha-beta-depleted transplantation in children. Researchers prepared the TCRbeta library using unique molecular identifiers, the study reports. MiXCR, applied by TCRdb to the PCR reads, yields one record per CDR3 protein. The sample includes tens of thousands of distinct CDR3 sequences, around 6.6% of them seen just once. The sample here was PBMCs from the stem cell graft donor, taken from the stem cell graft. These receptors all come from a human donor who donated a stem cell graft to a child with acute lymphoblastic leukemia.

The chain joins TRBV18 to TRBJ1-5; a possible D gene is TRBD1 (5 bases). The germline CDR1 and CDR2 sequences are KGHSH and LQKENI. Deletions cut 2 bases from V and 6 bases from J, with 20 bases between. This CDR3 has 17 amino acids. CDR3 loop: CASSPRASGQGGQPQHF. DNA for the CDR3: TGTGCCAGCTCACCAAGGGCGTCTGGGCAGGGCGGTCAGCCCCAGCATTTT. Filled out from reference TRBV18 and TRBJ1-5, the complete variable domain reads NAGVMQNPRHLVRRRGQEARLRCSPMKGHSHVYWYRQLPEEGLKFMVYLQKENIIDESGMPKERFSAEFPKEGPSILRIQQVVRGDSAAYFCASSPRASGQGGQPQHFGDGTRLSIL.

This clonotype was counted ten times or more. This chain connects TRBV12-3 or TRBV12-4 to TRBJ2-7; unclear D gene. Trimming stripped 7 bases from V and 5 bases from J, with 3 bases between. The CDR3 has 9 amino acids. CDR3 region: CASTDEQYF. As DNA, the CDR3 is TGTGCCAGCACGGACGAGCAGTACTTC.

This sequence joins TRBV10-3 and TRBJ2-1, with a weak D call TRBD2 (5 bases). The V end lost 9 bases, the J end lost 5 bases, and 20 bases lay between the germline ends. This CDR3 contains 15 residues. Germline lookup yields CDR1 ENHRY and CDR2 SYGVKD. This CDR3 reads CAIGESGFENNEQFF. CDR3 bases: TGTGCCATTGGTGAGTCGGGGTTTGAGAACAATGAGCAGTTCTTC.

This clonotype was detected many times. The chain couples TRBV12-3 or TRBV12-4 to TRBJ1-1, with TRBD1 as a possible D gene (5 bases). Between the trimmed V and J ends, which lost 3 bases and 6 bases, there was a span of 17 bases. This CDR3 comprises 15 residues. For the CDR3, the DNA is TGTGCCAGCAGTTTCTTCTGGGGACCTTCGGCTGAAGCTTTCTTT. Amino acids: CASSFFWGPSAEAFF.

This sequence joins TRBV4-1 and TRBJ1-1, with D unclear. Trimming stripped 2 bases from V and 0 bases from J, with 10 bases between. CDR1 and CDR2 from the germline V gene are MGHRA and YSYEKL. This CDR3 has 15 amino acids. In nucleotides, the CDR3 is TGCGCCAGCAGCCAAAGAGCCAGTTTGAACACTGAAGCTTTCTTT. Translation: CASSQRASLNTEAFF.

This clonotype appeared many times. The V gene is TRBV20-1, the J gene TRBJ2-2; TRBD1 aligns across 9 bases. This CDR3 has 15 residues. Trimming took 6 bases from V and 0 from J; bases not matched to a gene: 5. Germline CDR1 and CDR2: DFQATT and SNEGSKA (reference sequence). The CDR3 loop is CSAIRQGANTGELFF. The CDR3 DNA follows: TGCAGTGCGATCCGACAGGGGGCGAACACCGGGGAGCTGTTTTTT.

This clonotype showed up many times. J is TRBJ2-1 and V is TRBV6-5; TRBD1 might be the D (6 bases). The CDR3 covers 14 residues. Germline V gene sequence: CDR1 MNHEY, CDR2 SVGAGI. With 2 bases removed from V and 12 bases from J, the gap between germline ends came to 17 bases. Here the CDR3 DNA reads TGTGCCAGCAGTTACGGCAGGGGTGCCGGTCGGCAGTTCTTC. This sequence encodes CASSYGRGAGRQFF.

This clonotype was counted a few times. The chain joins TRBV6-4 to TRBJ2-1; D ambiguous. The ends were cut back, 0 bases at V and 0 bases at J, with 9 bases in the middle. Germline V gives CDR1 MRHNA, CDR2 SNTAGT. The CDR3 consists of 16 residues. The CDR3 region is CASSDSSSGSYNEQFF. The CDR3 DNA reads as TGTGCCAGCAGTGACTCGAGTAGTGGCTCCTACAATGAGCAGTTCTTC.

This clonotype was detected ten times or more. The chain employs TRBV2 and TRBJ2-1, with D perhaps matching TRBD1 (6 bases). Germline V gene sequence: CDR1 SNHLY, CDR2 FYNNEI. The CDR3 has 15 amino acids. V was cut by 6 bases and J by 4 bases, with 16 bases left in between. The CDR3 sequence is CASRVGQSGYNEQFF. Here the CDR3 DNA reads TGTGCCAGCAGGGTCGGACAGTCAGGGTACAATGAGCAGTTCTTC.

This clonotype has a count of ten or more. The V and J genes are TRBV10-3 and TRBJ1-3, with 7 nucleotides matching TRBD1. This CDR3 contains 23 residues. Germline values: CDR1 ENHRY, CDR2 SYGVKD. V lost 3 bases and J lost 0; bases outside the gene matches: 26. The CDR3 is CAISDSGLPRQGSSALSGNTIYF. In DNA form, the CDR3 reads TGTGCCATCAGTGACTCGGGCTTACCCCGACAGGGTTCATCGGCTCTCTCTGGAAACACCATATATTTT.

The table lists this clonotype with many counts. The J gene is TRBJ1-2, the V gene TRBV5-1; D is unclear. Trimming pared 0 bases from V and 2 bases from J, leaving 11 bases between. Germline V gene data show CDR1 as SGHRS and CDR2 as YFSETQ. CDR3 length: 15 amino acids. CDR3 DNA sequence: TGCGCCAGCAGCTTGGAAACCGCGACGAACTATGGCTACACCTTC. It encodes CASSLETATNYGYTF.

This clonotype has at least ten counts. The chain's CDR3 is CARSGGGLSNEQFF. CDR3 nucleotides: TGTGCCAGGTCCGGCGGGGGCCTTTCCAATGAGCAGTTCTTC. V usage is TRBV7-2 and J usage is TRBJ2-1; possible D gene TRBD2, 7 bases. Germline assignment: CDR1 SGHTA and CDR2 FQGNSA. The CDR3 extends over 14 amino acids. V lost 9 bases to trimming and J lost 6 bases, with 18 bases between them.

This clonotype was detected ten times or more. This chain uses TRBV21-1 with TRBJ2-4; the table's D gene call, TRBD1, was not cross checked with the DNA. TRBV21-1 is deemed a pseudogene. This CDR3 comprises 14 residues. CDR3 nucleotide sequence: TGTGCCAGCAGCAAAGGACAGGGAGAAAACATTCAGTACTTC. This translates into CASSKGQGENIQYF.

This clonotype was detected ten times or more. This chain uses TRBV12-3 or TRBV12-4 with TRBJ2-1; D is uncertain. The CDR3 is 12 amino acids. Trimming shortened V by 7 bases and J by 8 bases, and 12 bases separated the two germline ends. In DNA, the CDR3 is TGTGCCAGCAACCAAATTGGCCATGAGCAGTTCTTC. Translation: CASNQIGHEQFF.

The sample holds many counts of this clonotype. V and J are TRBV7-8 and TRBJ2-3; 7 positions agree with TRBD1. There are 15 residues in the CDR3. Germline V CDR1 and CDR2: SGHVS, FQNEAQ. The V and J ends lost 5 bases and 6 bases, in that order; junction bases with no gene match: 11. The DNA for the CDR3 is TGTGCCAGCAGCACCCGTCTTGACAGGGCCGATACGCAGTATTTT. Protein sequence: CASSTRLDRADTQYF.

This sequence joins TRBV6-5 and TRBJ1-2; 7 bases align to TRBD1. The CDR3 totals 16 residues. Germline CDR1 MNHEY, CDR2 SVGAGI. V shed 1 base and J 2 bases; nucleotides not matched to a gene: 7. The CDR3 region is CASSYWGQRLNYGYTF. CDR3 bases: TGTGCCAGCAGTTACTGGGGACAGAGACTCAACTATGGCTACACCTTC.

This clonotype has a count of ten or more. This rearrangement joins TRBV6-6 to TRBJ2-7; TRBD1 agrees at 7 bases. This CDR3 is built from 13 residues. Germline V gene lookup returns CDR1 MNHNY and CDR2 SVGAGI (reference sequence). V shed 6 bases, J shed 4 bases, and the junction held 6 bases outside the gene matches. In DNA form, the CDR3 reads TGTGCCAGCAGAGGACAGGAGCCGTACGAGCAGTACTTC. Amino acid sequence: CASRGQEPYEQYF.

This clonotype appeared many times. The J gene is TRBJ2-7, the V gene TRBV6-2 or TRBV6-3, with 7 bases fitting TRBD1. CDR1 is MNHEY, CDR2 SVGEGT, per germline. The CDR3 contains 14 residues. Trimming cost V 4 bases and J 3 bases; bases outside gene matches: 6. Written as DNA, the CDR3 is TGTGCCAGCAGTTCCCCGGGACAGCACTACGAGCAGTACTTC. Translation: CASSSPGQHYEQYF.

The chain joins TRBV7-9 to TRBJ2-4; no clear D. Germline-derived CDR1 and CDR2 are SEHNR and FQNEAQ (reference sequence). The length of the CDR3 is 15 residues. V lost 1 base and J 3 bases, leaving 10 bases between the germline ends. The chain's CDR3 is CASSLGGRGKNIQYF. CDR3 in DNA: TGTGCCAGCAGCTTAGGGGGTCGAGGCAAAAACATTCAGTACTTC.

Ten or more counts support this clonotype. The chain uses TRBV7-2 and TRBJ2-7; D is ambiguous. CDR1 and CDR2 from the germline V gene are SGHTA and FQGNSA. The ends were cut back, 3 bases at V and 6 bases at J, with 9 bases in the middle. The CDR3 totals 12 residues. This CDR3 is CASSFQVGEQYF. The CDR3 nucleotides read TGTGCCAGCAGCTTCCAGGTGGGCGAGCAGTACTTC.

This clonotype has ten or more counts. The rearrangement uses TRBV7-8 and TRBJ2-5; 11 nucleotides match TRBD2. Trimming removed 5 bases from V and 5 bases from J; junction bases left unmatched: 7. This CDR3 comprises 15 residues. CDR1 is SGHVS and CDR2 is FQNEAQ in the germline V gene. DNA of the CDR3: TGTGCCAGCAGCCTTAGCGGGGGGGCCGGCGAGACCCAGTACTTC. It specifies CASSLSGGAGETQYF.

This clonotype has ten or more counts. The rearrangement joins TRBV29-1 to TRBJ1-2; D is unresolved. This CDR3 region has 13 residues. V was cut by 3 bases and J by 1 base, with 9 bases left in between. CDR1 is SQVTM and CDR2 is ANQGSEA in the germline V gene. DNA of the CDR3: TGCAGCGTTGAGACCTCTATTAACTATGGCTACACCTTC. Residues: CSVETSINYGYTF.

This clonotype was recorded at least ten times. The chain carries TRBV29-1 and TRBJ1-1, with D tentatively TRBD1 (6 bases). This CDR3 comprises 11 residues. In germline, CDR1 is SQVTM, CDR2 ANQGSEA. V was trimmed by 3 bases and J by 10 bases, leaving 12 bases between them. The CDR3 nucleotides read TGCAGCGTTGATACAGGGATGGGAGCTTTCTTT. It codes for CSVDTGMGAFF.

This clonotype was picked up many times. The chain combines TRBV7-2 with TRBJ2-2; no firm D call. Looked up from germline, CDR1 is SGHTA and CDR2 is FQGNSA. The CDR3 runs to 13 residues. V gave up 5 bases and J gave up 0 bases, with 4 bases separating them. Here the CDR3 reads CASSQPNTGELFF. The CDR3 DNA follows: TGTGCCAGCAGCCAGCCGAACACCGGGGAGCTGTTTTTT. Complete variable domain (other parts from reference TRBV7-2 and TRBJ2-2): GAGVSQSPSNKVTEKGKDVELRCDPISGHTALYWYRQSLGQGLEFLIYFQGNSAPDKSGLPSDRFSAERTGGSVSTLTIQRTQQEDSAVYLCASSQPNTGELFFGEGSRLTVL.

This clonotype has a count of ten or more. The chain combines TRBV28 with TRBJ1-5; tentatively, D is TRBD1 (5 bases). Germline lookup yields CDR1 MDHEN and CDR2 SYDVKM. Trimming removed 2 bases from V and 5 bases from J, with 13 bases in between. This CDR3 is built from 15 residues. The CDR3 nucleotides read TGTGCCAGCAGTTTACTCAGGGTAGGATATCAGCCCCAGCATTTT. It yields the protein CASSLLRVGYQPQHF.